Below, 21 T cell receptor beta chains from the same sample are listed, as sequenced in a study of blood T cell repertoires in COVID-19. Using immunoSEQ multiplex PCR, the repertoire was profiled, and TCRdb retains in-frame clones only, with some absent. Of around 250,000 clones listed, roughly 91% are singletons. Material: PBMCs or T cells enriched from blood (not recorded which). These receptors were obtained from a woman aged 25-40 years who had recovered from COVID-19.

The V call is TRBV7-3, the J call TRBJ2-7; TRBD2 matches at 12 bases. Unmatched junction bases numbered 8, after V lost 2 bases and J lost 6 bases. Per germline, CDR1 SGHTA and CDR2 FQGTGA. This CDR3 spans 16 amino acids. The chain's CDR3 is CASSLFPLAGGGEQYF. DNA for the CDR3: TGTGCCAGCAGCTTATTCCCACTAGCGGGAGGAGGCGAGCAGTACTTC.

V and J are TRBV28 and TRBJ1-5; 7 bases match TRBD1. V gave up 1 base and J gave up 3 bases; unmatched junction bases: 18. There are 20 residues in the CDR3. CDR1 and CDR2 (germline): MDHEN, SYDVKM. As DNA, the CDR3 is TGTGCCAGCAGTTTATTTTTTGTGAGGAGGGGGCGACGGGTCAATCAGCCCCAGCATTTT. Translated: CASSLFFVRRGRRVNQPQHF.

This clone appeared a single time. This sequence joins TRBV27 and TRBJ2-2; no clear D. This CDR3 is built from 14 residues. CDR1 is MNHEY and CDR2 is SMNVEV in the germline V gene (reference sequence). V shed 4 bases and J shed 2 bases, with 8 bases lying between them. In nucleotides, the CDR3 is TGTGCCAGCAGTTCAACAGTTAACACCGGGGAGCTGTTTTTT. Its translation: CASSSTVNTGELFF.

This sequence joins TRBV19 and TRBJ2-1; weak D call: TRBD2 (6 bases). This CDR3 spans 17 amino acids. Germline lookup yields CDR1 LNHDA and CDR2 SQIVND (reference sequence). The germline V and J ends were trimmed by 5 bases and 0 bases, with 17 bases remaining between them. The CDR3 DNA follows: TGTGCCAGTAGTTGGGCAGGAGGGCTTCGCTCCTACAATGAGCAGTTCTTC. It is translated as CASSWAGGLRSYNEQFF.

This chain connects TRBV20-1 to TRBJ2-7; 9 bases fit TRBD2. This CDR3 has 16 residues. The J segment lost 0 bases and the V segment lost 3 bases, leaving 9 bases of the junction unmatched. Looked up from germline, CDR1 is DFQATT and CDR2 is SNEGSKA (reference sequence). CDR3 coding DNA: TGCAGTGCTAGTTTTGGGCTAGCGGGAAGCTCCTACGAGCAGTACTTC. It yields the protein CSASFGLAGSSYEQYF.

The chain couples TRBV4-1 to TRBJ1-4; a weak D match, TRBD1 (6 bases). The germline V and J ends were trimmed by 0 bases and 7 bases, with 12 bases remaining between them. CDR3 length: 15 residues. Per the germline V gene, CDR1 is MGHRA and CDR2 is YSYEKL. The CDR3 protein is CASSQERGLVEKLFF. The DNA of the CDR3 is TGCGCCAGCAGCCAAGAAAGGGGGTTAGTTGAAAAACTGTTTTTT.

The chain employs TRBV6-5 and TRBJ1-5, with D unclear. V lost 3 bases, J lost 5 bases, and 11 bases lay in between. This CDR3 region has 14 residues. Germline-derived CDR1 and CDR2 are MNHEY and SVGAGI. CDR3 in amino acids: CASSYSRADQPQHF. The DNA for the CDR3 is TGTGCCAGCAGTTATTCGAGGGCGGATCAGCCCCAGCATTTT.

The V gene is TRBV5-6, the J gene TRBJ2-7; 9 bases match TRBD2. Trimming removed 4 bases from V and 1 base from J; junction bases left unmatched: 9. This CDR3 has 16 residues. Looked up from germline, CDR1 is SGHDT and CDR2 is YYEEEE. The CDR3 region is CASSTYRTSVSYEQYF. The CDR3 DNA reads as TGTGCCAGCAGCACCTACCGGACTAGCGTTTCCTACGAGCAGTACTTC.

The chain joins TRBV9 to TRBJ2-3, with 12 bases that match TRBD1. Germline V gives CDR1 SGDLS, CDR2 YYNGEE. V lost 1 base, J lost 6 bases, and 6 bases stayed unmatched. CDR3 length equals 16 residues. The CDR3 loop is CASSVSPGQGADTQYF. For the CDR3, the DNA is TGTGCCAGCAGCGTATCCCCGGGACAGGGGGCTGATACGCAGTATTTT.

J is TRBJ2-1 and V is TRBV9, with D possibly TRBD2 on 5 matching bases. CDR1 and CDR2 (germline): SGDLS, YYNGEE. V was shortened by 0 bases and J by 0 bases, with 7 bases between the two germline ends. CDR3 length equals 15 residues. Here the CDR3 DNA reads TGTGCCAGCAGCGTAGGCCGGGGCTCCTACAATGAGCAGTTCTTC. Translated: CASSVGRGSYNEQFF.

The J gene is TRBJ2-5, the V gene TRBV28, with 13 bases aligning to TRBD2. The CDR3 runs to 15 residues. Trimming at V came to 3 bases and at J to 5 bases, leaving 3 bases not matched to a gene. The germline gives CDR1 MDHEN, CDR2 SYDVKM. CDR3 sequence reads: CASSLRLAGGETQYF. The CDR3 nucleotides read TGTGCCAGCAGTTTGAGACTAGCGGGAGGTGAGACCCAGTACTTC.

V is TRBV7-2 and J is TRBJ2-5, with TRBD1 matching over 7 bases. Germline CDR1 reads SGHTA; CDR2 reads FQGNSA. Trimming at V came to 1 base and at J to 7 bases, leaving 6 bases not matched to a gene. This CDR3 is built from 14 residues. The CDR3, as DNA: TGTGCCAGCAGCTTAGTCCAGGGGGTCGGGACCCAGTACTTC. Translated: CASSLVQGVGTQYF.

This clone was observed a handful of times. V is TRBV7-8 and J is TRBJ2-7; 10 nucleotides line up with TRBD1. The CDR3 runs 13 residues. The V and J ends lost 1 base and 9 bases, in that order; junction bases with no gene match: 3. Germline-derived CDR1 and CDR2 are SGHVS and FQNEAQ. The CDR3 DNA reads as TGTGCCAGCAGCTTAGGGGGGACAGGGGCGCAGTACTTC. Encoded protein: CASSLGGTGAQYF.

This clone was recorded only once. The CDR3 is CASSSRTVSGANVLTF. In nucleotides, the CDR3 is TGTGCCAGCAGCTCCAGGACAGTCTCTGGGGCCAACGTCCTGACTTTC. The rearrangement links TRBV7-9 to TRBJ2-6, with a possible D match to TRBD1 (6 bases). Trimming cost V 4 bases and J 0 bases, with 10 bases left between them. Germline V gives CDR1 SEHNR, CDR2 FQNEAQ (reference sequence). The CDR3 is 16 residues long.

The chain combines TRBV28 with TRBJ1-5; D unresolved. V shed 3 bases and J shed 9 bases, with 9 bases lying between them. Germline lookup yields CDR1 MDHEN and CDR2 SYDVKM. The CDR3 extends over 12 amino acids. CDR3 sequence (DNA): TGTGCCAGCAGTTTCCCTTCGGGGCCCCAGCATTTT. Encoded protein: CASSFPSGPQHF.

The chain carries TRBV30 and TRBJ2-5; the D gene is possibly TRBD2 (5 bases). The CDR3 is 13 residues long. Per the germline V gene, CDR1 is GTSNPN and CDR2 is SVGIG (reference sequence). Trimming pared 2 bases from V and 1 base from J, leaving 8 bases between. CDR3 sequence: CAWSLAFQETQYF. The CDR3 nucleotides read TGTGCCTGGAGTTTAGCGTTCCAAGAGACCCAGTACTTC.

This chain links TRBV4-2 with TRBJ2-3, with 8 bases that match TRBD1. The CDR3 runs to 16 residues. Trimming took 4 bases from V and 5 from J; bases not matched to a gene: 11. Looked up from germline, CDR1 is LGHNA and CDR2 is YNFKEQ. CDR3 DNA: TGTGCCAGCAGCCCTCACGGGCAGGGGGCTTTAGATACGCAGTATTTT. This gives the protein CASSPHGQGALDTQYF.

The rearrangement links TRBV7-2 to TRBJ2-6, with a tentative D call TRBD2 (7 bases). V dropped 0 bases and J dropped 4 bases, with 13 bases sitting between them. CDR3 length: 17 amino acids. Germline CDR1 and CDR2: SGHTA and FQGNSA. CDR3 nucleotides: TGTGCCAGCAGCTTAGCTGCGGGGGCAGCGGGGGCCAACGTCCTGACTTTC. Its protein product is CASSLAAGAAGANVLTF. Full variable domain (outside the CDR3, taken from reference TRBV7-2 and TRBJ2-6): GAGVSQSPSNKVTEKGKDVELRCDPISGHTALYWYRQSLGQGLEFLIYFQGNSAPDKSGLPSDRFSAERTGGSVSTLTIQRTQQEDSAVYLCASSLAAGAAGANVLTFGAGSRLTVL.

V and J are TRBV4-3 and TRBJ2-7, with D possibly matching TRBD2 (6 bases). Germline V gene sequence: CDR1 LGHNA, CDR2 YSLEER. Trimming took off 0 bases at V and 9 bases at J, with 15 bases between the two ends. This CDR3 has 14 residues. CDR3 loop: CASSQDGRELVQYF. DNA for the CDR3: TGCGCCAGCAGCCAAGACGGTCGGGAGCTGGTGCAGTACTTC.

The chain uses TRBV7-9 and TRBJ1-5; a possible D gene is TRBD1 (5 bases). There are 16 residues in the CDR3. V lost 2 bases to trimming and J lost 7 bases, with 18 bases between them. CDR1 and CDR2 (germline): SEHNR, FQNEAQ (reference sequence). CDR3 sequence: CASSLYVGGDGQPQHF. The CDR3 DNA sequence: TGTGCCAGCAGCTTATATGTGGGGGGGGACGGGCAGCCCCAGCATTTT.

This clone was counted a single time. The rearrangement uses TRBV7-2 and TRBJ2-1; D might be TRBD2 (5 bases). The CDR3 extends over 15 amino acids. V lost 3 bases, J lost 4 bases, and 13 bases lay in between. CDR1 is SGHTA and CDR2 is FQGNSA in the germline V gene. The CDR3 nucleotides are TGTGCCAGCAGCTTCACTAGATTGGGTTACAATGAGCAGTTCTTC. Protein product: CASSFTRLGYNEQFF.